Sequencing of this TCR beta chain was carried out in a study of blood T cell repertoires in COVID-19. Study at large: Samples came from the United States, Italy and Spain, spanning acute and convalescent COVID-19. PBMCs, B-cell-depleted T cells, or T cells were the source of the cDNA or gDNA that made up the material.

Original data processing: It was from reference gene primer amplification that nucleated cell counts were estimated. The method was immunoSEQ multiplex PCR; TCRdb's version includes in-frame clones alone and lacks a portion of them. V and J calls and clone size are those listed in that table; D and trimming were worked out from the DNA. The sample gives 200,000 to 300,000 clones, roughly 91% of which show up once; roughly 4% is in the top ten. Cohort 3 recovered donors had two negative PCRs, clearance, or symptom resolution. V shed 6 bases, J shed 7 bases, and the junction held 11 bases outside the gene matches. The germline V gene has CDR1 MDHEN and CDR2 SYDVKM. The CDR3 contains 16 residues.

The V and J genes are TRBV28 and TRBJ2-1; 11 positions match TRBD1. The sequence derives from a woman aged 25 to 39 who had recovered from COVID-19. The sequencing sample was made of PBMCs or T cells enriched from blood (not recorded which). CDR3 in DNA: TGTGCCAGCAGCAACGCCGGGACAGGGGGAAGGAATGAGCAGTTCTTC. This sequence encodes CASSNAGTGGRNEQFF.